One and the same sample provided the 7 T cell receptor beta chains below, sequenced in a study of neoadjuvant anti-PD-1 for oral cavity cancer. Only in-frame clones appear in the TCRdb table, and some are missing; sequencing was by immunoSEQ multiplex PCR. The table has tens of thousands of clones, roughly nine tenths seen once. Time point noted: after neoadjuvant nivolumab, at surgical resection. This sample comprised PBMCs, obtained after nivolumab (anti-PD-1) treatment. The receptors were sampled from a person between 40 and 85 years old with oral cavity squamous cell carcinoma.

This clone was observed a few times. This chain links TRBV7-8 with TRBJ1-1, with D tentatively TRBD1 (6 bases). Germline V lookup: CDR1 SGHVS, CDR2 FQNEAQ. The CDR3 sequence is 14 residues long. Trimming took off 6 bases at V and 3 bases at J, with 14 bases between the two ends. This chain's CDR3 is CASRQTGPYTEAFF. CDR3 sequence (DNA): TGTGCCAGCAGACAAACAGGGCCGTACACTGAAGCTTTCTTT.

This sequence joins TRBV4-2 and TRBJ2-5, with no clear D. The V gene lost 1 base and the J gene lost 4 bases, with 7 bases spanning the gap. There are 13 residues in the CDR3. CDR1 is LGHNA, CDR2 YNFKEQ, per germline. The CDR3 DNA follows: TGTGCCAGCAGCCAAGTCTTGCGAGAGACCCAGTACTTC. This translates into CASSQVLRETQYF.

CDR3 coding DNA: TGCGCCAGCAGCCAATGGTGGATGGCTGGCGAGCAGTACTTC. Translating it yields CASSQWWMAGEQYF. J is TRBJ2-7 and V is TRBV4-1; D remains unclear. This CDR3 comprises 14 residues. Germline CDR1 MGHRA, CDR2 YSYEKL. The V end lost 2 bases, the J end lost 6 bases, and 14 bases lay between the germline ends.

This chain joins TRBV6-5 and TRBJ2-3; 8 bases agree with TRBD2. V was pared by 4 bases and J by 6 bases, with 6 bases of the junction left unmatched. This CDR3 is built from 14 residues. Per germline, CDR1 MNHEY and CDR2 SVGAGI. CDR3 sequence: CASSWRLALDTQYF. CDR3 sequence (DNA): TGTGCCAGCAGTTGGAGACTAGCGCTGGATACGCAGTATTTT.

This clone was picked up one time. CDR3 amino acids: CASSEGGRAETQYF. The DNA for the CDR3 is TGCGCCAGCAGTGAAGGCGGGAGGGCGGAGACCCAGTACTTC. The J gene is TRBJ2-5, the V gene TRBV10-2, with 9 positions matching TRBD2. Trimming took 3 bases from V and 5 from J; bases not matched to a gene: 4. CDR1 WSHSY and CDR2 SAAADI come from the germline V gene. The CDR3 sequence is 14 residues long.

The chain combines TRBV27 with TRBJ1-2; D uncertain. The CDR3 spans 13 residues. CDR1 and CDR2 from the germline V gene are MNHEY and SMNVEV (reference sequence). V was trimmed by 3 bases and J by 0 bases, leaving 5 bases between them. In nucleotides, the CDR3 is TGTGCCAGCAGTTTCTTAGCTAACTATGGCTACACCTTC. This sequence encodes CASSFLANYGYTF.

The chain carries TRBV11-2 and TRBJ2-3; 8 bases match TRBD2. The CDR3 runs to 16 residues. CDR1 and CDR2 from the germline V gene are SGHAT and FQNNGV. Germline trimming cut 1 base from V and 2 bases from J; bases unmatched to any gene: 5. CDR3 region: CASSLGALADTDTQYF. The CDR3 DNA reads TGTGCCAGCAGCTTAGGGGCACTAGCGGACACAGATACGCAGTATTTT.